Listed here are 26 T cell receptor beta chains from one sample, sequenced in a study of Ad26.COV2.S vaccination and SARS-CoV-2 variants. Using immunoSEQ multiplex PCR, the repertoire was profiled, and TCRdb retains in-frame clones only, with some absent. This sample has some 340,000 clones, with around 81% found just once. The treatment: about 20 received Ad26.COV2.S at low or high dose, single or two shots; 5 received placebo; per-sample allocation not given. Samples analyzed were those drawn on day 63 after the first vaccine or placebo injection. The sample in question was peripheral blood, obtained in a trial of Ad26.COV2.S vaccine versus placebo. These receptors were obtained from a person between 18 and 59 years old who received the Ad26.COV2.S COVID-19 vaccine or a placebo.

The chain carries TRBV10-3 and TRBJ1-2, with a tentative D call TRBD1 (5 bases). This CDR3 contains 12 residues. CDR1 and CDR2 from the germline V gene are ENHRY and SYGVKD. Between the trimmed V and J ends, which lost 10 bases and 6 bases, there was a span of 15 bases. The CDR3: CATLGVEDGYTF. CDR3 in DNA: TGTGCCACCCTGGGGGTTGAGGATGGCTACACCTTC.

The V and J genes are TRBV21-1 and TRBJ2-7; the D segment call TRBD1 is taken from the table without a DNA check. TRBV21-1 is reported as a pseudogene. The CDR3 is 15 amino acids. In DNA, the CDR3 is TGTGCCAGCAGCAAAGTAAGCAGGGGGCTGTACGAGCAGTACTTC. Its protein product is CASSKVSRGLYEQYF.

Regarding this clone: A clone one base away is much larger, so this may be a read error. The CDR3 DNA sequence: TGTGCCAGCAGGGGACAGGGGAACACTGAAGCTTTCTTT. Protein: CASRGQGNTEAFF. The genes are TRBV12-3 or TRBV12-4 and TRBJ1-1, with TRBD1 matching over 9 bases. Germline trimming cut 6 bases from V and 1 base from J; bases unmatched to any gene: 0. This CDR3 spans 13 amino acids.

Only one count was recorded for this clone. This sequence joins TRBV18 and TRBJ1-3; D not certain. Germline values: CDR1 KGHSH, CDR2 LQKENI. The CDR3 sequence is 15 residues long. V was cut by 5 bases and J by 1 base, with 12 bases left in between. This CDR3 is CASSGRSLSGNTIYF. The CDR3 DNA reads TGTGCCAGCTCAGGACGGTCTCTGTCTGGAAACACCATATATTTT.

V is TRBV4-1 and J is TRBJ2-1; D gene unclear. Germline CDR1 and CDR2: MGHRA and YSYEKL. Trimming pared 1 base from V and 7 bases from J, leaving 11 bases between. There are 14 residues in the CDR3. CDR3 loop: CASSQVGRRNEQFF. The CDR3 DNA is TGCGCCAGCAGCCAAGTGGGCAGAAGGAATGAGCAGTTCTTC.

For the CDR3, the DNA is TGTGCCAGCAGTTTATGGGCCGAAAAACTGTTTTTT. It codes for CASSLWAEKLFF. This sequence joins TRBV28 and TRBJ1-4; D is uncertain. CDR3 length equals 12 residues. The ends were cut back, 0 bases at V and 8 bases at J, with 4 bases in the middle. CDR1 MDHEN and CDR2 SYDVKM come from the germline V gene. The whole variable domain, remainder taken from reference TRBV28 and TRBJ1-4, is DVKVTQSSRYLVKRTGEKVFLECVQDMDHENMFWYRQDPGLGLRLIYFSYDVKMKEKGDIPEGYSVSREKKERFSLILESASTNQTSMYLCASSLWAEKLFFGSGTQLSVL.

This clone showed up just a few times. V usage is TRBV6-1 and J usage is TRBJ1-2; 11 bases line up with TRBD1. Unmatched junction bases numbered 13, after V lost 3 bases and J lost 7 bases. The CDR3 extends over 17 amino acids. From germline, CDR1 is MNHNS and CDR2 SASEGT. In DNA, the CDR3 is TGTGCCAGCAGTGACGAGGGGTGGACAGGGGGCTTCTTTGGCTACACCTTC. This translates into CASSDEGWTGGFFGYTF.

This chain joins TRBV7-2 and TRBJ2-1; TRBD1 matches 9 bases. J was trimmed by 2 bases and V by 6 bases; bases with no gene match: 5. This CDR3 region has 15 residues. Germline V gene sequence: CDR1 SGHTA, CDR2 FQGNSA. The CDR3 loop is CASSLDRGTYNEQFF. Here the CDR3 DNA reads TGTGCCAGCAGTTTGGACAGGGGAACCTACAATGAGCAGTTCTTC.

The J gene is TRBJ1-2, the V gene TRBV5-6; D is possibly TRBD1 (5 bases). The germline V and J ends were trimmed by 4 bases and 8 bases, with 15 bases remaining between them. CDR1 is SGHDT and CDR2 is YYEEEE in the germline V gene. The CDR3 length is 13 residues. As DNA, the CDR3 is TGTGCCAGCAGCCGGGGGTGGTCCATGGGCTACACCTTC. Its protein product is CASSRGWSMGYTF. Filled out from reference TRBV5-6 and TRBJ1-2, the complete variable domain reads DAGVTQSPTHLIKTRGQQVTLRCSPKSGHDTVSWYQQALGQGPQFIFQYYEEEERQRGNFPDRFSGHQFPNYSSELNVNALLLGDSALYLCASSRGWSMGYTFGSGTRLTVV.

The gene calls are TRBV11-3 and TRBJ1-1; 7 bases agree with TRBD1. J lost 2 bases, V lost 4 bases, and 13 bases had no gene match. Germline CDR1 and CDR2: SGHNT and YENEEA. The CDR3 contains 17 residues. DNA for the CDR3: TGTGCCAGCAGCTACCCCGACAGGGTAAGGGGTAACACTGAAGCTTTCTTT. It is translated as CASSYPDRVRGNTEAFF.

This chain links TRBV6-5 with TRBJ2-1, with D hard to call. Trimming removed 1 base at V and 5 bases at J, with 6 bases between. There are 13 residues in the CDR3. Germline loops: CDR1 MNHEY, CDR2 SVGAGI. CDR3 bases: TGTGCCAGCAGTTACTATGGAGACAATGAGCAGTTCTTC. Protein: CASSYYGDNEQFF.

The rearrangement uses TRBV2 and TRBJ1-5; 9 bases align to TRBD1. The CDR3 loop spans 16 amino acids. Germline CDR1 reads SNHLY; CDR2 reads FYNNEI. The V segment lost 7 bases and the J segment 6 bases; nucleotides outside the gene matches: 13. The chain's CDR3 is CASMRDRVLTGQPQHF. As DNA, the CDR3 is TGTGCCAGCATGAGGGACAGGGTTTTGACAGGTCAGCCCCAGCATTTT.

This clone was seen more than once but under ten times. J is TRBJ1-2 and V is TRBV6-5; D not resolved. The V gene's germline CDR1 is MNHEY and CDR2 SVGAGI. This CDR3 is 14 amino acids long. V gave up 0 bases and J gave up 4 bases, with 9 bases separating them. Here the CDR3 DNA reads TGTGCCAGCAGTTACTCCCCCCGGGGCTATGGCTACACCTTC. It encodes CASSYSPRGYGYTF.

The rearrangement joins TRBV6-1 to TRBJ1-1; maybe TRBD1 (5 bases). The CDR3 is 13 amino acids. V shed 3 bases and J shed 5 bases, with 10 bases lying between them. CDR1 is MNHNS, CDR2 SASEGT, per germline. Written as DNA, the CDR3 is TGTGCCAGCAGTGACCCAGGGAGAACTGAAGCTTTCTTT. It specifies CASSDPGRTEAFF.

Only a few counts were recorded for this clone. The CDR3 reads CASSLGQPGGYTF. The CDR3 DNA follows: TGTGCCAGCAGCTTAGGTCAGCCAGGGGGCTACACCTTC. The chain has TRBV11-2 and TRBJ1-2; the D gene is possibly TRBD1 (5 bases). The germline V gene has CDR1 SGHAT and CDR2 FQNNGV. The V end lost 1 base, the J end lost 8 bases, and 11 bases lay between the germline ends. The CDR3 is made up of 13 amino acids.

The rearrangement joins TRBV19 to TRBJ2-5; 7 bases fit TRBD2. Germline values: CDR1 LNHDA, CDR2 SQIVND (reference sequence). This CDR3 has 15 residues. V shed 5 bases and J 2 bases; nucleotides not matched to a gene: 8. Here the CDR3 reads CASSPPFGGQETQYF. DNA of the CDR3: TGTGCCAGTAGTCCTCCTTTCGGGGGGCAAGAGACCCAGTACTTC.

This chain uses TRBV10-3 with TRBJ2-5, with 8 bases lining up with TRBD2. The CDR3 is 14 amino acids. The germline gives CDR1 ENHRY, CDR2 SYGVKD. V shed 10 bases and J 2 bases; nucleotides not matched to a gene: 9. For the CDR3, the DNA is TGTGCCACCACTCTCAGCGGGAGTCAAGAGACCCAGTACTTC. Translation: CATTLSGSQETQYF.

As concerns this clone: Mismatch with germline at one junction end may stem from a read error. The V call is TRBV15, the J call TRBJ2-2; D not certain. The CDR3 runs 15 residues. CDR1 is LNHNV and CDR2 is YYDKDF in the germline V gene (reference sequence). Here the CDR3 reads CATSRDRPKTGELFF. CDR3 in DNA: TGTGCCACCAGCAGAGATCGACCGAAGACCGGGGAGCTGTTTTTT.

V usage is TRBV5-6 and J usage is TRBJ2-3, with no clear D. This CDR3 region has 15 residues. V was trimmed by 0 bases and J by 0 bases, leaving 8 bases between them. Germline lookup yields CDR1 SGHDT and CDR2 YYEEEE. CDR3 region: CASSLGKTSTDTQYF. The DNA for the CDR3 is TGTGCCAGCAGCTTGGGGAAGACTAGCACAGATACGCAGTATTTT.

The rearrangement links TRBV7-9 to TRBJ2-5; D not certain. The CDR3 loop spans 12 amino acids. Trimming removed 5 bases at V and 5 bases at J, with 9 bases between. Germline CDR1 and CDR2: SEHNR and FQNEAQ (reference sequence). CDR3: CASSPNRETQYF. The DNA for the CDR3 is TGTGCCAGCAGCCCTAATCGGGAGACCCAGTACTTC.

CDR3 DNA: TGCGCCAGCAGCCCAGGCAGGAGGAACACTGAAGCTTTCTTT. Translation gives CASSPGRRNTEAFF. V is TRBV5-1 and J is TRBJ1-1, with D unresolved. Germline values: CDR1 SGHRS, CDR2 YFSETQ. The CDR3 spans 14 residues. Trimming pared 4 bases from V and 1 base from J, leaving 11 bases between. The whole variable domain, filled in from reference TRBV5-1 and TRBJ1-1, reads KAGVTQTPRYLIKTRGQQVTLSCSPISGHRSVSWYQQTPGQGLQFLFEYFSETQRNKGNFPGRFSGRQFSNSRSEMNVSTLELGDSALYLCASSPGRRNTEAFFGQGTRLTVV.

The chain employs TRBV2 and TRBJ2-7; D might be TRBD1 (5 bases). The germline V gene encodes CDR1 SNHLY and CDR2 FYNNEI. This CDR3 is 12 amino acids long. Trimming took 8 bases from V and 4 from J, leaving 12 bases between them. The CDR3 DNA follows: TGTGCCAGCTCAGCAGGGATTTACGAGCAGTACTTC. Its translation: CASSAGIYEQYF.

The V gene is TRBV19, the J gene TRBJ2-3; 16 bases are shared with TRBD2. V was clipped by 5 bases and J by 3 bases; unmatched bases: 2. Germline CDR1 is LNHDA and CDR2 is SQIVND (reference sequence). The CDR3 contains 16 residues. The CDR3 is CASSGTSGGGTDTQYF. CDR3 coding DNA: TGTGCCAGTAGTGGGACTAGCGGGGGGGGGACAGATACGCAGTATTTT. Variable domain in full (rest from reference TRBV19 and TRBJ2-3): DGGITQSPKYLFRKEGQNVTLSCEQNLNHDAMYWYRQDPGQGLRLIYYSQIVNDFQKGDIAEGYSVSREKKESFPLTVTSAQKNPTAFYLCASSGTSGGGTDTQYFGPGTRLTVL.

The chain combines TRBV14 with TRBJ2-1, with TRBD1 matching over 7 bases. The germline CDR1 and CDR2 sequences are SGHDN and FVKESK. V lost 2 bases, J lost 6 bases, and 4 bases stayed unmatched. The CDR3 extends over 14 amino acids. Here the CDR3 reads CASSQTTGVNEQFF. The CDR3 region has the DNA TGTGCCAGCAGCCAAACCACAGGGGTCAATGAGCAGTTCTTC. The complete variable domain, with remaining parts taken from reference TRBV14 and TRBJ2-1, reads EAGVTQFPSHSVIEKGQTVTLRCDPISGHDNLYWYRRVMGKEIKFLLHFVKESKQDESGMPNNRFLAERTGGTYSTLKVQPAELEDSGVYFCASSQTTGVNEQFFGPGTRLTVL.

This sequence joins TRBV6-5 and TRBJ1-2; D is undetermined. V lost 5 bases and J 1 base, leaving 11 bases between the germline ends. The CDR3 is 14 amino acids. Germline V gene sequence: CDR1 MNHEY, CDR2 SVGAGI. The CDR3 sequence is CASSPTAYNYGYTF. The CDR3 coding sequence is TGTGCCAGCAGTCCGACGGCCTATAACTATGGCTACACCTTC.

The chain carries TRBV7-9 and TRBJ2-2, with TRBD1 identical over 12 bases. The CDR3 length is 17 residues. Germline values: CDR1 SEHNR, CDR2 FQNEAQ (reference sequence). The ends lost 1 base at V and 6 bases at J; junction bases unmatched: 6. CDR3 DNA sequence: TGTGCCAGCAGCTTAGATCTGGGACAGGGGGCGTCCGGGGAGCTGTTTTTT. Residues: CASSLDLGQGASGELFF. The entire variable domain, with the rest obtained from reference TRBV7-9 and TRBJ2-2, is as follows: DTGVSQNPRHKITKRGQNVTFRCDPISEHNRLYWYRQTLGQGPEFLTYFQNEAQLEKSRLLSDRFSAERPKGSFSTLEIQRTEQGDSAMYLCASSLDLGQGASGELFFGEGSRLTVL.